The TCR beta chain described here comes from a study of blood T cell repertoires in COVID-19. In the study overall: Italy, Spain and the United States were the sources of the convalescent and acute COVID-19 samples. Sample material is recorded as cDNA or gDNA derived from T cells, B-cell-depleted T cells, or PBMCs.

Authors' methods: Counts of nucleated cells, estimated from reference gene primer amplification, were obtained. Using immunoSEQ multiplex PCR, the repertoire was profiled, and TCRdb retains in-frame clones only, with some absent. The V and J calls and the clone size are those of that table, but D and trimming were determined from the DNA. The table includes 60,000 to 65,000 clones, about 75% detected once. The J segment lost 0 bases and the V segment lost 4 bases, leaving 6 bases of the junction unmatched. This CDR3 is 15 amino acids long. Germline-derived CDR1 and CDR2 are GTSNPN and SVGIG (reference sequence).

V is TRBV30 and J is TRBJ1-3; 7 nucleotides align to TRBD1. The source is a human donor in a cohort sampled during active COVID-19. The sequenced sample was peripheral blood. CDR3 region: CAWTLGTASGNTIYF. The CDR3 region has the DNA TGTGCCTGGACCCTGGGGACAGCCTCTGGAAACACCATATATTTT.